The clone carrying this T cell receptor (beta chain) appeared once. The antigen is not known. These data are taken from a study of cytomegalovirus exposure and HLA in healthy donors. Germline V gives CDR1 DFQATT, CDR2 SNEGSKA (reference sequence). The V end was cut by 3 bases, the J end by 2 bases, with 5 bases between. The CDR3 totals 11 residues. The protocol was immunoSEQ multiplex PCR, while the TCRdb copy is restricted to in-frame clones and leaves out a portion. Altogether more than 200,000 clones are present, 87% being singletons, with the ten largest covering about 12%. Study-wide points: CMV antigen specificity was confirmed in vitro for a few CMV-associated chains. Many donors shared some public TCRs, even though most TCR sequences were rare. The tendency of first-cohort TCR clusters to co-occur in the 130 or so validation repertoires was identified by a subsequent analysis.

The chain combines TRBV20-1 with TRBJ2-7, with unresolved D. The clonotype originates from a man younger than 35 in good health and CMV-seropositive. The sequenced material came from PBMCs. The CDR3 sequence: CSASPAYEQYF. The CDR3, as DNA: TGCAGTGCTAGTCCCGCCTACGAGCAGTACTTC.